This T cell receptor beta chain comes out of a study of shared clonotypes between healthy human individuals. V lost 3 bases, J lost 6 bases, and 6 bases stayed unmatched. The germline CDR1 and CDR2 sequences are SGHNT and YYREEE (reference sequence). CDR3 length equals 14 residues. Comments on this clone: What it binds is unknown.

Profiled with immunoSEQ multiplex PCR; TCRdb holds only in-frame clones, not every one. The sample yields approximately 980,000 clones, around 80% seen once. Regarding the study as a whole: With a handful of donors compared, approximately 5% of naive CD4 clonotypes were shared.

The receptor was derived from a man between 18 and 35 years old in good health. The chain uses TRBV5-4 and TRBJ1-2, with TRBD1 identical over 9 bases. Sequencing used memory CD4+ T cells sorted from blood. Subset described: CD45RA-negative fraction. CDR3 sequence: CASSSTRQGDGYTF. CDR3 bases: TGTGCCAGCAGCTCAACGAGACAGGGGGATGGCTACACCTTC.